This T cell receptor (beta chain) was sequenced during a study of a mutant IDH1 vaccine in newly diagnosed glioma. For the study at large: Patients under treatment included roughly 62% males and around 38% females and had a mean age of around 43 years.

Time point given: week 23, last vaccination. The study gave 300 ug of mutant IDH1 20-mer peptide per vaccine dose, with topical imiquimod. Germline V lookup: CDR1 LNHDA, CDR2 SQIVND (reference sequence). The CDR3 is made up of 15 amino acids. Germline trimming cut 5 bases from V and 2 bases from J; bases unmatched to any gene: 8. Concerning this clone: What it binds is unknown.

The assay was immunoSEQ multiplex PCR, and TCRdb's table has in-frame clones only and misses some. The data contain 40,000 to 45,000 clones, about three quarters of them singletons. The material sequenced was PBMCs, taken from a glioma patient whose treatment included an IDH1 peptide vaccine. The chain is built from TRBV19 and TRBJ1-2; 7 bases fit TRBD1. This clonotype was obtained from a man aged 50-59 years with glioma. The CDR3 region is CASSETGAANYGYTF. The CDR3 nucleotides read TGTGCCAGTAGTGAAACAGGGGCAGCAAACTATGGCTACACCTTC.